The next 27 T cell receptor beta chains were all read from a single sample in a study of beta chain features in type 1 diabetes. Study observations and caveats: Shortening of TCRB CDR3s, moderate but significant, appeared in all four CD4+ subsets of Type 1 diabetes patients.

Of the isolated RNA, all was reverse transcribed, and so the sequenced material was expressed TCRB transcripts. Some clones are missing from TCRdb's copy, which holds only in-frame ones; the method was immunoSEQ multiplex PCR. The repertoire consists of some 640,000 clones, with over 13% occurring once and the leading ten covering approximately 0.039%. Their recognized antigens are unknown. The sample comprised naive CD4+ T cells from blood. The receptor set was obtained from a man aged 18 to 30 with type 1 diabetes.

J is TRBJ2-3 and V is TRBV5-1, with a weak D call TRBD1 (6 bases). V lost 6 bases, J lost 2 bases, and 16 bases lay in between. Germline CDR1 reads SGHRS; CDR2 reads YFSETQ. This CDR3 is 15 amino acids long. In nucleotides, the CDR3 is TGCGCCAGCAAGTTTTCAGGGGAGTTCACAGATACGCAGTATTTT. Encoded protein: CASKFSGEFTDTQYF.

This clone was picked up a small number of times. This chain joins TRBV28 and TRBJ1-1; D gene uncertain. CDR1 is MDHEN, CDR2 SYDVKM, per germline. V was trimmed by 4 bases and J by 1 base, leaving 10 bases between them. The CDR3 sequence is 14 residues long. The CDR3 protein is CASSSGSRNTEAFF. The CDR3 DNA reads TGTGCCAGCAGTTCCGGGAGTCGGAACACTGAAGCTTTCTTT.

The V and J genes are TRBV9 and TRBJ1-2; D gene ambiguous. Trimming cost V 0 bases and J 13 bases, with 13 bases left between them. Germline values: CDR1 SGDLS, CDR2 YYNGEE. The CDR3 spans 12 residues. The CDR3 here is CASSVEGLPSTF. CDR3 bases: TGTGCCAGCAGCGTAGAGGGCTTACCCTCCACCTTC.

V is TRBV30 and J is TRBJ1-2; 9 bases are a match to TRBD1. This CDR3 region has 16 residues. From germline, CDR1 is GTSNPN and CDR2 SVGIG (reference sequence). V trimming: 3 bases; J trimming: 7 bases; junction bases outside the gene matches: 15. CDR3: CAWRVMSLDRGGGYTF. The DNA for the CDR3 is TGTGCCTGGAGGGTAATGTCCCTGGACAGGGGTGGTGGCTACACCTTC.

In its sample, this clone was seen a few times. The V call is TRBV19, the J call TRBJ1-5; D gene unclear. V was clipped by 3 bases and J by 3 bases, with 6 bases between them. The V gene's germline CDR1 is LNHDA and CDR2 SQIVND (reference sequence). The CDR3 totals 13 residues. CDR3 in DNA: TGTGCCAGTAGTATGGCACACAATCAGCCCCAGCATTTT. It specifies CASSMAHNQPQHF.

This clone occurred once. The rearrangement uses TRBV19 and TRBJ2-5, with D unclear. The CDR3 contains 12 residues. Looked up from germline, CDR1 is LNHDA and CDR2 is SQIVND (reference sequence). The germline V and J ends were trimmed by 2 bases and 7 bases, with 8 bases remaining between them. Here the CDR3 DNA reads TGTGCCAGTAGTATACCTATGGGGACCCAGTACTTC. This translates into CASSIPMGTQYF.

The rearrangement joins TRBV28 to TRBJ1-1; tentatively, D is TRBD1 (6 bases). Germline CDR1 and CDR2: MDHEN and SYDVKM. This CDR3 region has 15 residues. V was clipped by 2 bases and J by 5 bases, with 15 bases between them. CDR3 residues: CASSLAPAGATEAFF. DNA of the CDR3: TGTGCCAGCAGTTTAGCCCCGGCAGGGGCAACTGAAGCTTTCTTT.

This clone was seen a handful of times. V usage is TRBV7-9 and J usage is TRBJ2-3; the D gene could be TRBD1 or TRBD2 (6 bases each). The germline CDR1 and CDR2 sequences are SEHNR and FQNEAQ (reference sequence). With 5 bases removed from V and 1 base from J, the gap between germline ends came to 16 bases. This CDR3 has 16 residues. CDR3 region: CASSRGRGQGTDTQYF. In DNA form, the CDR3 reads TGTGCCAGCAGCAGAGGCCGGGGGCAGGGCACAGATACGCAGTATTTT.

There are a few counts of this clone. The V call is TRBV7-9, the J call TRBJ1-1; unclear D gene. The germline gives CDR1 SEHNR, CDR2 FQNEAQ (reference sequence). There are 15 residues in the CDR3. The V gene lost 5 bases and the J gene lost 0 bases, with 13 bases spanning the gap. CDR3 coding DNA: TGTGCCAGCAGCCTAAAGTTTGAGATGAACACTGAAGCTTTCTTT. It is translated as CASSLKFEMNTEAFF.

This clone has more than one count but fewer than ten. V and J are TRBV9 and TRBJ1-2, with D uncertain. The CDR3 loop spans 12 amino acids. Germline V gene sequence: CDR1 SGDLS, CDR2 YYNGEE. Trimming left V 7 bases short and J 0 bases short, with 7 bases between. The CDR3: CASQASNYGYTF. DNA of the CDR3: TGTGCCAGCCAAGCTTCTAACTATGGCTACACCTTC.

The genes are TRBV2 and TRBJ2-1; 13 positions match TRBD2. This CDR3 is built from 15 residues. J gave up 5 bases and V 6 bases, and 4 bases lay outside the gene matches. Germline V lookup: CDR1 SNHLY, CDR2 FYNNEI. Written as DNA, the CDR3 is TGTGCCAGCAGCCAACTAGCGGGAGGGGACAATGAGCAGTTCTTC. This translates into CASSQLAGGDNEQFF.

There are a few counts of this clone. The chain couples TRBV2 to TRBJ1-4; no firm D call. This CDR3 spans 13 amino acids. Germline V CDR1 and CDR2: SNHLY, FYNNEI. V was clipped by 7 bases and J by 5 bases, with 11 bases between them. The DNA for the CDR3 is TGTGCCAGCACCGAATTAAAGAATGAAAAACTGTTTTTT. This codes for CASTELKNEKLFF.

The genes are TRBV2 and TRBJ2-5; D uncertain. V lost 2 bases and J 3 bases, leaving 4 bases between the germline ends. Germline V gene sequence: CDR1 SNHLY, CDR2 FYNNEI. This CDR3 spans 12 amino acids. The CDR3: CASSELEETQYF. As DNA, the CDR3 is TGTGCCAGCAGTGAACTGGAAGAGACCCAGTACTTC.

The chain employs TRBV18 and TRBJ2-6; D not certain. This CDR3 is built from 17 residues. Trimming removed 0 bases from V and 8 bases from J, with 17 bases in between. CDR1 KGHSH and CDR2 LQKENI come from the germline V gene. The CDR3 DNA reads as TGTGCCAGCTCACCACCGGAAGGACGCGTAGGAACCAACGTCCTGACTTTC. This translates into CASSPPEGRVGTNVLTF.

The genes are TRBV5-6 and TRBJ1-1; perhaps TRBD1 as D (6 bases). The ends were cut back, 2 bases at V and 1 base at J, with 9 bases in the middle. Germline CDR1 and CDR2: SGHDT and YYEEEE. This CDR3 region has 14 residues. CDR3 sequence reads: CASSFPGQNTEAFF. DNA of the CDR3: TGTGCCAGCAGCTTCCCGGGACAGAACACTGAAGCTTTCTTT.

A few counts support this clone. The chain links TRBV19 to TRBJ2-7; 7 bases agree with TRBD1. CDR3 size: 15 residues. V trimming: 10 bases; J trimming: 4 bases; junction bases outside the gene matches: 16. Looked up from germline, CDR1 is LNHDA and CDR2 is SQIVND (reference sequence). CDR3 coding DNA: TGTGCCACTCAACAGGGGAACAATCCTACTTACGAGCAGTACTTC. It specifies CATQQGNNPTYEQYF.

The chain carries TRBV4-2 and TRBJ2-3, with a tentative D call TRBD2 (5 bases). V lost 6 bases and J 2 bases, leaving 12 bases between the germline ends. Germline V gives CDR1 LGHNA, CDR2 YNFKEQ. The CDR3 has 14 amino acids. The CDR3 protein is CASSLDWTTDTQYF. Written as DNA, the CDR3 is TGTGCCAGCAGTTTGGACTGGACCACAGATACGCAGTATTTT.

The rearrangement joins TRBV2 to TRBJ2-1; tentatively, D is TRBD1 (6 bases). Trimming shortened V by 2 bases and J by 4 bases, and 12 bases separated the two germline ends. The CDR3 spans 15 residues. Germline V gene data show CDR1 as SNHLY and CDR2 as FYNNEI. CDR3 protein: CASSERSGVYNEQFF. The CDR3 DNA is TGTGCCAGCAGTGAAAGGTCAGGGGTATACAATGAGCAGTTCTTC.

This chain links TRBV30 with TRBJ1-1; tentatively, D is TRBD1 (6 bases). This CDR3 region has 15 residues. The germline V and J ends were trimmed by 2 bases and 5 bases, with 18 bases remaining between them. Per germline, CDR1 GTSNPN and CDR2 SVGIG (reference sequence). The CDR3 region has the DNA TGTGCCTGGAGTAGGGGGTTAAACTTTAGGACTGAAGCTTTCTTT. This translates into CAWSRGLNFRTEAFF. The variable domain in full, completed from reference TRBV30 and TRBJ1-1, reads SQTIHQWPATLVQPVGSPLSLECTVEGTSNPNLYWYRQAAGRGLQLLFYSVGIGQISSEVPQNLSASRPQDRQFILSSKKLLLSDSGFYLCAWSRGLNFRTEAFFGQGTRLTVV.

The genes are TRBV30 and TRBJ2-2; D possibly corresponds to TRBD2 (5 bases). Trimming took 3 bases from V and 0 from J, leaving 8 bases between them. This CDR3 comprises 14 residues. Germline-derived CDR1 and CDR2 are GTSNPN and SVGIG (reference sequence). The CDR3 sequence: CAWRVGANTGELFF. For the CDR3, the DNA is TGTGCCTGGAGGGTCGGGGCGAACACCGGGGAGCTGTTTTTT.

The rearrangement links TRBV2 to TRBJ2-1; D is uncertain. CDR1 SNHLY and CDR2 FYNNEI come from the germline V gene. Trimming pared 6 bases from V and 4 bases from J, leaving 19 bases between. The CDR3 has 16 amino acids. DNA for the CDR3: TGTGCCAGCAGAGACACGGGCGTAGGATATTACAATGAGCAGTTCTTC. Its protein is CASRDTGVGYYNEQFF.

This clone was counted a single time. The genes are TRBV6-5 and TRBJ2-7, with D perhaps matching TRBD1 or TRBD2 (5 bases each). The ends were cut back, 4 bases at V and 12 bases at J, with 13 bases in the middle. The CDR3 totals 11 residues. Germline values: CDR1 MNHEY, CDR2 SVGAGI. The CDR3 spells CASSSRDRGYF. In nucleotides, the CDR3 is TGTGCCAGCAGTTCCCGGGACCGCGGGTACTTC.

This clone turned up a few times. This chain joins TRBV18 and TRBJ2-3, with TRBD1 matching over 11 bases. The CDR3 sequence is 18 residues long. CDR1 and CDR2 (germline): KGHSH, LQKENI. J gave up 4 bases and V 5 bases, and 14 bases lay outside the gene matches. CDR3 DNA sequence: TGTGCCAGCTCATTACGAACCCCCGGGACAGGGGGTGCAGATACGCAGTATTTT. This codes for CASSLRTPGTGGADTQYF.

This clone has just a few counts. The rearrangement uses TRBV6-5 and TRBJ2-7, with D unclear. The V gene's germline CDR1 is MNHEY and CDR2 SVGAGI. V was clipped by 6 bases and J by 2 bases, with 11 bases between them. This CDR3 has 13 amino acids. The CDR3: CASSLTVTYEQYF. Written as DNA, the CDR3 is TGTGCCAGCAGCCTGACGGTGACCTACGAGCAGTACTTC.

The rearrangement joins TRBV30 to TRBJ2-7, with TRBD1 identical over 7 bases. Germline loops: CDR1 GTSNPN, CDR2 SVGIG (reference sequence). The CDR3 spans 14 residues. Unmatched junction bases numbered 8, after V lost 4 bases and J lost 2 bases. In DNA, the CDR3 is TGTGCCTGGAACCGACAGGGCTGGCCCTACGAGCAGTACTTC. As protein: CAWNRQGWPYEQYF.

This chain links TRBV20-1 with TRBJ1-2; D remains ambiguous. The V end lost 8 bases, the J end lost 5 bases, and 9 bases lay between the germline ends. The CDR3 spans 10 residues. Germline lookup yields CDR1 DFQATT and CDR2 SNEGSKA (reference sequence). CDR3 bases: TGCAGTTCGTTAGATTATGGCTACACCTTC. Translated, it gives CSSLDYGYTF.

This clone came up a few times. Distinct nucleotide sequences in the sample also encode this CDR3. This sequence joins TRBV30 and TRBJ1-3; TRBD1 is a possible D gene (6 bases). V was clipped by 2 bases and J by 2 bases, with 10 bases between them. This CDR3 region has 14 residues. Germline V gives CDR1 GTSNPN, CDR2 SVGIG (reference sequence). In DNA form, the CDR3 reads TGTGCCTGGAGTCGGGGGGGCGCTGGAAACACCATATATTTT. Its protein is CAWSRGGAGNTIYF.